This T cell receptor beta chain was documented in a study of neurological immune-mediated disorders. Overall study: Among the roughly 35 patients with multiple sclerosis, roughly 30 were relapsing-remitting, while 3 were secondary progressive.

Over 170 million TCR-beta sequences from 15-18 subjects came from every sequencing run. MiXCR, run by TCRdb on the 5' RACE reads, gives a single entry per CDR3 protein. The data show about 26,000 distinct CDR3 sequences, 3% to 3.5% seen once. There are 16 residues in the CDR3. V lost 4 bases to trimming and J lost 4 bases; unmatched junction nucleotides: 7. Per the germline V gene, CDR1 is SGHRS and CDR2 is YFSETQ. Overall study findings and caveats: The multiple sclerosis repertoire cluster was associated with no clinical or MRI feature. HTLV-1-associated myelopathy displayed the greatest TCR clonal expansion, and multiple sclerosis exhibited the smallest, lower than that of healthy controls.

This clonotype was counted at least ten times. Its antigen is still unknown. Sequencing input: PBMCs. The rearrangement links TRBV5-1 to TRBJ2-5, with 13 positions matching TRBD2. The source of this sequence is a woman aged 25 to 39 with multiple sclerosis. CDR3 nucleotides: TGCGCCAGCAGCCTCGGACTAGCGGGAGTTCCAGAGACCCAGTACTTC. Translation gives CASSLGLAGVPETQYF.